These T cell receptor beta chains were read from a single sample in a study of T cell responses to AZD1222 COVID-19 vaccine. Sequenced by immunoSEQ multiplex PCR; TCRdb stores in-frame clones only, minus some. The sample yields approximately 130,000 clones, around 89% seen once. The specimen was peripheral blood, collected on day 0 of MenACWY control vaccination. The receptors stem from an adult in good health. The CDR3 runs from the conserved cysteine through the conserved F or W. The D gene is left open where the match is weak. The size entry is marked missing in some rows and otherwise reads once, few, many or a size class.

cdr3_aa cdr3_nt v_call d_call clone_size j_call
CASSQVGRVAGSNTEAFF TGTGCCAGCAGCCAAGTGGGGAGGGTGGCAGGTTCGAACACTGAAGCTTTCTTT TRBV3-1/TRBV3-2 . . TRBJ1-1
CASSPFGPTNEKLFF TGTGCCAGCAGCCCCTTTGGGCCAACTAATGAAAAACTGTTTTTT TRBV28 . . TRBJ1-4
CASSLVEGAVTDTQYF TGTGCCAGCAGCTTAGTTGAGGGGGCCGTCACAGATACGCAGTATTTT TRBV11-3 TRBD1 . TRBJ2-3
CASSLEFQATEAFF TGCGCCAGCAGCTTGGAGTTTCAGGCCACTGAAGCTTTCTTT TRBV5-1 . . TRBJ1-1
CASSRTHGSGASYEQYF TGTGCCAGCAGCAGAACCCACGGTAGCGGGGCCTCCTACGAGCAGTACTTC TRBV7-3 TRBD2 once TRBJ2-7
CASSIPGQDYGYTF TGCGCCAGCAGCATTCCGGGACAGGACTATGGCTACACCTTC TRBV5-1 TRBD1 few TRBJ1-2
CSVEKDSLGFTGELFF TGCAGCGTTGAAAAAGACTCCCTGGGTTTCACCGGGGAGCTGTTTTTT TRBV29-1 . . TRBJ2-2
CASKRGLAGGDEQFF TGTGCCAGCAAAAGAGGACTAGCGGGAGGTGATGAGCAGTTCTTC TRBV3-1/TRBV3-2 TRBD2 . TRBJ2-1
CASSQELGAGGTEAFF TGTGCCAGCAGCCAAGAATTGGGGGCAGGGGGTACTGAAGCTTTCTTT TRBV4-2 TRBD1 . TRBJ1-1
CASSFRGGTGPQPQHF TGTGCCAGCAGCTTTAGGGGCGGGACAGGGCCTCAGCCCCAGCATTTT TRBV7-8 TRBD1 . TRBJ1-5
CASRTGSGTIYF TGCGCCAGCAGGACAGGGTCGGGCACCATATATTTT TRBV5-1 TRBD1 . TRBJ1-3
CASSYGQVNNSPLHF TGCGCCAGCAGCTACGGACAGGTCAATAATTCACCCCTCCACTTT TRBV5-1 TRBD1 . TRBJ1-6